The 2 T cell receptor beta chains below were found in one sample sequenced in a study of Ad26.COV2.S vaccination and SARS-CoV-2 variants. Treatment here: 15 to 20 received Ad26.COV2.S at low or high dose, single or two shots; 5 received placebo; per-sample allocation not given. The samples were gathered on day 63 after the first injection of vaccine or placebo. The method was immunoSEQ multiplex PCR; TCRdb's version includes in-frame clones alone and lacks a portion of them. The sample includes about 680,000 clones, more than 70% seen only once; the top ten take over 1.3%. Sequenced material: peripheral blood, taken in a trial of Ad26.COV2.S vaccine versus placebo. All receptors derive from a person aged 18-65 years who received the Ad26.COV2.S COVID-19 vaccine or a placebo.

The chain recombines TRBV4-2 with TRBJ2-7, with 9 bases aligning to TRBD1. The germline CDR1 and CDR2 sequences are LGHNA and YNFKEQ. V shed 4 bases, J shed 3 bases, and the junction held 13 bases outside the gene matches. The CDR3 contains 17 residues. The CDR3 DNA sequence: TGTGCCAGCAGCCTAAGCCCCGGGACAGGGACCATCTACGAGCAGTACTTC. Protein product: CASSLSPGTGTIYEQYF.

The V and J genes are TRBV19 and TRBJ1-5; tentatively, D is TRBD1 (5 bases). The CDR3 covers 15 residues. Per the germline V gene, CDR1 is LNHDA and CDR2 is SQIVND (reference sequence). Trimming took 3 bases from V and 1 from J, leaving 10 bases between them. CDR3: CASSIGATSNQPQHF. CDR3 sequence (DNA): TGTGCCAGTAGTATTGGGGCAACAAGCAATCAGCCCCAGCATTTT.